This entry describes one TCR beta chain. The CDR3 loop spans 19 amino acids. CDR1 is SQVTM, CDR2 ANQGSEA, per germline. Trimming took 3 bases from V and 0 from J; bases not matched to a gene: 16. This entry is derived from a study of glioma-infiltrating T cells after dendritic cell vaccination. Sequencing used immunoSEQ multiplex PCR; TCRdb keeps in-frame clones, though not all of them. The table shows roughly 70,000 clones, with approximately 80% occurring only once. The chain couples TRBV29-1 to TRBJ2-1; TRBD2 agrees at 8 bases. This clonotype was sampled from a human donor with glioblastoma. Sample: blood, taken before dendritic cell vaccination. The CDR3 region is CSVDGTRRLASRSYNEQFF. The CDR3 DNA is TGCAGCGTTGATGGGACACGACGACTAGCGAGCCGCTCCTACAATGAGCAGTTCTTC.